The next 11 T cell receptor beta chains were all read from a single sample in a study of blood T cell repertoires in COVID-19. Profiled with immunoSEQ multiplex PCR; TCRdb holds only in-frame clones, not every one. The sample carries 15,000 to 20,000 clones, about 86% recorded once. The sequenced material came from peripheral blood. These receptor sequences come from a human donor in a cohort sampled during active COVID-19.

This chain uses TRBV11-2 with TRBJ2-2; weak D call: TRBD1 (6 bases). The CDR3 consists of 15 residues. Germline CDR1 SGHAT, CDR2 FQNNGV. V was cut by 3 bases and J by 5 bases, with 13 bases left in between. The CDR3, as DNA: TGTGCCAGCAGCTTCGGACAGAAAAGGACCGGGGAGCTGTTTTTT. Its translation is CASSFGQKRTGELFF.

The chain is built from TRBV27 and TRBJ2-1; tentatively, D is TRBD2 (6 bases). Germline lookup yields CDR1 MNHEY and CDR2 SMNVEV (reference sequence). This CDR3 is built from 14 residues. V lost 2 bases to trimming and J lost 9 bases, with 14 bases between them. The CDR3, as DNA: TGTGCCAGCAGTTTAGGGGTTATCGGGAGTGAGCAGTTCTTC. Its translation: CASSLGVIGSEQFF.

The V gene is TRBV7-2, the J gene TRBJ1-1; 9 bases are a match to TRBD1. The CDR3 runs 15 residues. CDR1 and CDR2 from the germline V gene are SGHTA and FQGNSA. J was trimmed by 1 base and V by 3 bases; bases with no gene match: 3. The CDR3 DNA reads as TGTGCCAGCAGCTTCGAGGGACAGGGGAACACTGAAGCTTTCTTT. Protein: CASSFEGQGNTEAFF.

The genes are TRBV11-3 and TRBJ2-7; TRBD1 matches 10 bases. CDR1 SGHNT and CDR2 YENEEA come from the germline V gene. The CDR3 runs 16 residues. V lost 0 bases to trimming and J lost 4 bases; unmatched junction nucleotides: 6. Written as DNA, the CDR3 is TGTGCCAGCAGCTTAGAAGGACAGGGGGGGTTTTACGAGCAGTACTTC. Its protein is CASSLEGQGGFYEQYF.

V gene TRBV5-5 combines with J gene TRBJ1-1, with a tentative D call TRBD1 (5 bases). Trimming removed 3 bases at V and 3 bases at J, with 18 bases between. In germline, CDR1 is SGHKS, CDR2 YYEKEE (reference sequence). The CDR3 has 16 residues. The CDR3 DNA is TGTGCCAGCAGCTGGGTCCCCCCGGGGGGGTACACTGAAGCTTTCTTT. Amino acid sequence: CASSWVPPGGYTEAFF.

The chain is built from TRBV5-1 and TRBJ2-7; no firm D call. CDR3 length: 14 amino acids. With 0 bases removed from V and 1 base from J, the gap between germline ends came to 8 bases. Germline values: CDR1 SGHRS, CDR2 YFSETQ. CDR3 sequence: CASSLEAPSYEQYF. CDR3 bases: TGCGCCAGCAGCTTGGAAGCACCGTCCTACGAGCAGTACTTC.

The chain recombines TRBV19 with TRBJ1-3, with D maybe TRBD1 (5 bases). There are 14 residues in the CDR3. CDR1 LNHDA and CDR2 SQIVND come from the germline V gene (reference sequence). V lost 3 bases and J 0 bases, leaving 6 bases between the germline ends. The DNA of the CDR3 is TGTGCCAGTAGTATCGGGGGCTCTGGAAACACCATATATTTT. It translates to CASSIGGSGNTIYF.

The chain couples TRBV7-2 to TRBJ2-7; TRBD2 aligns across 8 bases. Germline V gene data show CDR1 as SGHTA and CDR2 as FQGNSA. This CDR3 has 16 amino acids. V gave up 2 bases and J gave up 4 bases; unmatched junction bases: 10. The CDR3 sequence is CASSLLVAGTSYEQYF. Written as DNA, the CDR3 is TGTGCCAGCAGCTTACTCGTAGCGGGAACCTCGTACGAGCAGTACTTC.

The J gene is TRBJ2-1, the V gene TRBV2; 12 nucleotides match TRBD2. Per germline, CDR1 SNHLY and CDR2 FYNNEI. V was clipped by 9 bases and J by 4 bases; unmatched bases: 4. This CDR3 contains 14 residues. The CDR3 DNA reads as TGTGCCAGTCGGACTAGCGGGAATTACAATGAGCAGTTCTTC. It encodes CASRTSGNYNEQFF.

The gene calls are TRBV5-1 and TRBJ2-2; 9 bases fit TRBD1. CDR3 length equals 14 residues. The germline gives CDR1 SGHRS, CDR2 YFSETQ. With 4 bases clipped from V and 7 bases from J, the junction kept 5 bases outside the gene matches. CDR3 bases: TGCGCCAGCAGCGAACAGGGGGCGCTCGGGGAGCTGTTTTTT. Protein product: CASSEQGALGELFF.

CDR3 nucleotides: TGTGCCAGCAGTTACGGGACTAGCGACTACACAGATACGCAGTATTTT. Its protein product is CASSYGTSDYTDTQYF. This chain connects TRBV6-2 or TRBV6-3 to TRBJ2-3; 10 bases are a match to TRBD2. Germline values: CDR1 MNHEY, CDR2 SVGEGT. With V trimmed by 2 bases and J by 2 bases, 4 bases remained unmatched. The CDR3 has 16 amino acids.